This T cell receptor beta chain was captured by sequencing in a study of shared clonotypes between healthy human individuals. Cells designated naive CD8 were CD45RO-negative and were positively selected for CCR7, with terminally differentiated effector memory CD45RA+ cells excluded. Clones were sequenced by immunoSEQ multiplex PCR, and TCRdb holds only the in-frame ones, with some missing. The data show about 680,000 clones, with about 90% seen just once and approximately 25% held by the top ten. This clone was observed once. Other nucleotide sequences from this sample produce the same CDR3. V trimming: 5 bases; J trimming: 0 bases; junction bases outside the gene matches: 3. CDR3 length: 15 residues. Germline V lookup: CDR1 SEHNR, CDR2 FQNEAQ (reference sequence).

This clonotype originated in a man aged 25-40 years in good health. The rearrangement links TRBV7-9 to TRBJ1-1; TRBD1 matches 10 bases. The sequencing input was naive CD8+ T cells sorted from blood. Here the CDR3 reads CASSPGQGMNTEAFF. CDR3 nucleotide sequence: TGTGCCAGCAGCCCGGGACAGGGGATGAACACTGAAGCTTTCTTT.